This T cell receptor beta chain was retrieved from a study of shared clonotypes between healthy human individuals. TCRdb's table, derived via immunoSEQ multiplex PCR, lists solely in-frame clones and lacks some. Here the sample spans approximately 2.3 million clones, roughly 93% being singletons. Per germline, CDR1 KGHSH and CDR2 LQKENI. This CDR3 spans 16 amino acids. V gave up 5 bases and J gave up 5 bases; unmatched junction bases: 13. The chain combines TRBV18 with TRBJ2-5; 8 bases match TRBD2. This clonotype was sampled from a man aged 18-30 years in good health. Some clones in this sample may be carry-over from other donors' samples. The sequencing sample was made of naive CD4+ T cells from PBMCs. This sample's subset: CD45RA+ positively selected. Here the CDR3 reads CASSGGLAQNGETQYF. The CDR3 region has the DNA TGTGCCAGCTCAGGAGGACTAGCCCAGAATGGGGAGACCCAGTACTTC.